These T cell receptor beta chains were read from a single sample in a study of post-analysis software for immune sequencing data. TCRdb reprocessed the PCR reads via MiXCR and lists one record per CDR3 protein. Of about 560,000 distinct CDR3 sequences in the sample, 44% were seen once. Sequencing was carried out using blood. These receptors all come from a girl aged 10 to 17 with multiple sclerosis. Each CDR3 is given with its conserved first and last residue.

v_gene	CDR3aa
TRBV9	CASSVGLAGITEAFF
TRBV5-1	CASSLLLLGGLTQETQYF
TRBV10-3	CAISEGRGRETQYF
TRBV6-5	CASSYNQGTSYEQYF
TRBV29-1	CSAMDEKLFF
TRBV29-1	CSGGAAYNEQFF
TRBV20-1	CSARDRTAPSNTGELFF
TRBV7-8	CASSLGRGNEQYF
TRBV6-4	CASSEGTHQPQHF
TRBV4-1	CASSREIPSRPSNEQFF
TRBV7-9	CASSPRDDTYEQYF
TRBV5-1	CAGSSRTSGAGVPGELFF
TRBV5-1	CASRTGRDRGYNEQFF
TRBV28	CARIAGFGEQYF